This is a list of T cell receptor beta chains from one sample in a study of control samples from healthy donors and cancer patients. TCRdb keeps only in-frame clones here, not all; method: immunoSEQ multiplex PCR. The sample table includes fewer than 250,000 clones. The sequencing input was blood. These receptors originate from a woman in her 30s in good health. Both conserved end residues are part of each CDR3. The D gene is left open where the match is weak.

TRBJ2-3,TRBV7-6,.,CASSPGLGTDTQYF,TGTGCCAGCAGCCCAGGACTGGGCACAGATACGCAGTATTTT
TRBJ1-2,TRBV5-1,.,CASSLTRPPNYGYTF,TGCGCCAGCAGCTTGACCAGGCCCCCTAACTATGGCTACACCTTC
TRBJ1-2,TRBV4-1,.,CASSQDSAGSYGYTF,TGCGCCAGCAGCCAAGATTCGGCAGGGTCATATGGCTACACCTTC
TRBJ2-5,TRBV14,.,CASSQDLAYQETQYF,TGTGCCAGCAGCCAAGATCTGGCCTACCAAGAGACCCAGTACTTC
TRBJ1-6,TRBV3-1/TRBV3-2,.,CASRQTRDFSYNSPLHF,TGTGCCAGCCGTCAGACCCGGGACTTCTCCTATAATTCACCCCTCCACTTT
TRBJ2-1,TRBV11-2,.,CASSFGVKDEQFF,TGTGCCAGCAGCTTCGGGGTTAAGGATGAGCAGTTCTTC
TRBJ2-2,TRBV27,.,CASSLWGTGELFF,TGTGCCAGCAGTCTATGGGGGACCGGGGAGCTGTTTTTT
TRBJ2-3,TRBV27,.,CASSGARGTDTQYF,TGTGCCAGCAGTGGGGCTAGGGGGACAGATACGCAGTATTTT
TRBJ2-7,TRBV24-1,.,CATSGYGFEQYF,TGTGCCACCAGTGGTTACGGCTTCGAGCAGTACTTC
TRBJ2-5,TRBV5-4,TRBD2,CASSWGAGQETQYF,TGTGCCAGCAGCTGGGGAGCGGGGCAAGAGACCCAGTACTTC
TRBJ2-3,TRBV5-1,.,CASSLRASAYTDTQYF,TGCGCCAGCAGCTTGAGGGCTAGCGCCTACACAGATACGCAGTATTTT
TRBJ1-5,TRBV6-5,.,CASRITGLSNQPQHF,TGTGCCAGCAGGATTACGGGCCTCAGCAATCAGCCCCAGCATTTT
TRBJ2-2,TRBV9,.,CASSVVPGNTGELFF,TGTGCCAGCAGCGTAGTTCCAGGGAACACCGGGGAGCTGTTTTTT
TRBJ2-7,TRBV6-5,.,CASSYSENPANEQYF,TGTGCCAGCAGTTACTCAGAAAACCCAGCCAACGAGCAGTACTTC
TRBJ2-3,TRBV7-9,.,CASSFHSVGTDTQYF,TGTGCCAGCAGCTTCCATAGCGTTGGCACAGATACGCAGTATTTT
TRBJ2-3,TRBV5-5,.,CASSLVGRGTDTQYF,TGTGCCAGCAGCTTAGTAGGGCGGGGCACAGATACGCAGTATTTT
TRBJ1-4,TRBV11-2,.,CASSLDGFLNEKLFF,TGTGCCAGCAGCTTGGACGGATTTCTGAATGAAAAACTGTTTTTT
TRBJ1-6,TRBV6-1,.,CASSENGRSPLHF,TGTGCCAGCAGTGAAAATGGGCGTTCACCCCTCCACTTT
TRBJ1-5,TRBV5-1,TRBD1,CASSLTGVGNQPQHF,TGCGCCAGCAGCCTGACAGGGGTAGGGAATCAGCCCCAGCATTTT
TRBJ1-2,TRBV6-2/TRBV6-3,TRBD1,CASSPTGTGIFFNYGYTF,TGTGCCAGCAGCCCTACGGGGACAGGGATCTTCTTCAACTATGGCTACACCTTC
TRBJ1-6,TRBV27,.,CASKGDSPLHF,TGTGCCAGCAAAGGGGATTCACCCCTCCACTTT
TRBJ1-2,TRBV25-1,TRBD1,CASSELGPGQGRSYGYTF,TGTGCCAGCAGTGAATTGGGACCGGGACAGGGAAGAAGCTATGGCTACACCTTC
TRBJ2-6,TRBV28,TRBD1,CASSPWGTGRGGANVLTF,TGTGCCAGCAGTCCCTGGGGGACAGGGCGCGGCGGGGCCAACGTCCTGACTTTC
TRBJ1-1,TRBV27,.,CASSLRARQANTEAFF,TGTGCCAGCAGTTTAAGGGCCAGGCAGGCGAACACTGAAGCTTTCTTT
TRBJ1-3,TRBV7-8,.,CASSLRSTSGGVSGNTIYF,TGTGCCAGCAGCTTAAGATCCACGTCGGGGGGTGTCTCTGGAAACACCATATATTTT
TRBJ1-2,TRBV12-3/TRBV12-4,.,CASSRGDGYTF,TGTGCCAGCAGCCGGGGGGACGGCTACACCTTC
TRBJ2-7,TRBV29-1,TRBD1,CSVAAYLGKQGSYEQYF,TGCAGCGTGGCCGCGTATTTGGGAAAACAGGGGTCCTACGAGCAGTACTTC
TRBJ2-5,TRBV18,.,CASSPRSVGEETQYF,TGTGCCAGCTCACCACGGAGCGTCGGGGAAGAGACCCAGTACTTC
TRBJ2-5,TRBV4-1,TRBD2,CASSHVGTSGLQETQYF,TGCGCCAGCAGCCATGTTGGGACTAGCGGACTCCAAGAGACCCAGTACTTC
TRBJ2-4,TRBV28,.,CASSPPGQGGDIQYF,TGTGCCAGCAGTCCCCCCGGACAGGGAGGGGACATTCAGTACTTC
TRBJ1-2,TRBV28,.,CASSPGQNPGYTF,TGTGCCAGCAGCCCCGGGCAGAATCCTGGCTACACCTTC
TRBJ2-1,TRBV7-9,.,CASGALSYNEQFF,TGTGCCAGCGGGGCACTTTCTTACAATGAGCAGTTCTTC
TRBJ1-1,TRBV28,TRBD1,CASRGQTGRRTEAFF,TGTGCCAGCAGGGGTCAGACAGGGAGGCGGACTGAAGCTTTCTTT
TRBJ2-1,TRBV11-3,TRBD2,CASSLGTSGGGNEQFF,TGTGCCAGCAGCTTAGGAACTAGCGGGGGAGGCAATGAGCAGTTCTTC
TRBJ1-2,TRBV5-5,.,CASSLNIGYTF,TGTGCCAGCAGCTTGAATATTGGCTACACCTTC
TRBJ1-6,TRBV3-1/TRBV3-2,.,CASRRGQSVNSPLHF,TGTGCCAGCAGAAGAGGACAGTCGGTTAATTCACCCCTCCACTTT
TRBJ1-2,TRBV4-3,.,CASSQDIRYGYTF,TGCGCCAGCAGCCAAGATATCCGATATGGCTACACCTTC
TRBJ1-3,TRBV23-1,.,CASSQSSGGSGNTIYF,TGCGCCAGCAGTCAATCGTCGGGCGGATCTGGAAACACCATATATTTT
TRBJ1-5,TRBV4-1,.,CASSQVPHGRGQPQHF,TGCGCCAGCAGCCAAGTTCCCCATGGCAGGGGACAGCCCCAGCATTTT
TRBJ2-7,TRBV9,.,CASSVVLGQRAEQYF,TGTGCCAGCAGCGTAGTTTTAGGACAGAGGGCCGAGCAGTACTTC
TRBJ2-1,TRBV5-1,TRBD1,CASSSPGTAYNEQFF,TGCGCCAGCAGCTCACCCGGGACAGCTTACAATGAGCAGTTCTTC
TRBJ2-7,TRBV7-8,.,CASSLNPRHEQYF,TGTGCCAGCAGCTTAAATCCTCGCCACGAGCAGTACTTC
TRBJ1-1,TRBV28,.,CASRTSTRLGGAFF,TGTGCCAGCAGAACCTCCACCCGGCTAGGTGGTGCTTTCTTT
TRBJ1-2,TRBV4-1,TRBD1,CAGTGAGTF,TGCGCCGGCACAGGGGCTGGCACCTTC
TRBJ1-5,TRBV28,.,CASSFGLGQPQHF,TGTGCCAGCAGTTTCGGATTGGGTCAGCCCCAGCATTTT
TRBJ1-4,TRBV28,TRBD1,CASSLLEHYGTGGATNEKLFF,TGTGCCAGCAGTTTACTCGAACACTACGGGACAGGGGGAGCCACTAATGAAAAACTGTTTTTT
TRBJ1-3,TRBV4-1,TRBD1,CASSRGQGTGNTIYF,TGCGCCAGCAGCCGGGGACAGGGGACTGGAAACACCATATATTTT
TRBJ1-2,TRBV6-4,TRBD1,CASRRKGAGTSGYGYTF,TGTGCCAGCAGGAGAAAGGGGGCGGGTACCTCAGGCTATGGCTACACCTTC
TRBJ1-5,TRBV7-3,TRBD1,CASSPTGGGNQPQHF,TGTGCCAGCAGCCCGACAGGGGGCGGCAATCAGCCCCAGCATTTT
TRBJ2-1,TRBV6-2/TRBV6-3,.,CASSNPRQGSRAHNEQFF,TGTGCCAGCAGTAATCCCCGGCAGGGCTCAAGGGCTCACAATGAGCAGTTCTTC
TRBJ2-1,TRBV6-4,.,CASSSTGRNNEQFF,TGTGCCAGCAGCAGCACCGGGAGAAACAATGAGCAGTTCTTC
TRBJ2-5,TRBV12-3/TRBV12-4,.,CASSLNRETQYF,TGTGCCAGCAGTTTAAATCGAGAGACCCAGTACTTC
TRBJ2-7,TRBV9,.,CASSVLRSGEQYF,TGTGCCAGCAGCGTATTAAGGTCGGGAGAGCAGTACTTC
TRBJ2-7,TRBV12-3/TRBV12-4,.,CASSLFPTSEQYF,TGTGCCAGCAGTTTATTCCCGACCTCCGAGCAGTACTTC
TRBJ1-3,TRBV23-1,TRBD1,CASSLEPGQFSGNTIYF,TGCGCCAGCAGTCTTGAACCGGGACAGTTCTCTGGAAACACCATATATTTT
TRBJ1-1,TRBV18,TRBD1,CASSLGTGNTEAFF,TGTGCCAGCTCACTAGGGACAGGGAACACTGAAGCTTTCTTT
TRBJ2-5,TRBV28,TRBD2,CASREAGGAETQYF,TGTGCCAGCAGGGAAGCGGGGGGAGCGGAGACCCAGTACTTC